The sample holds many counts of the clone carrying this TCR beta chain. Described time point: sample taken at primary tumor resection. Whole RNA, isolated from tumor, nontumor lung or frozen PBMC, was sequenced without prior sorting. TCRdb reanalysed the 5' RACE reads using MiXCR and keeps one entry per CDR3 protein. The sample contains roughly 40,000 distinct CDR3 sequences, under 7.5% of which appear only once. The source of the sample is a study of spatial heterogeneity in lung cancer. The V and J ends lost 2 bases and 6 bases, in that order; junction bases with no gene match: 6. Germline V gene lookup returns CDR1 SNHLY and CDR2 FYNNEI. This CDR3 contains 15 residues.

The chain recombines TRBV2 with TRBJ2-7; 11 nucleotides align to TRBD2. This material consisted of PBMCs, taken at surgery. The sequence was obtained from a female donor with early-stage non-small cell lung cancer. The CDR3 is CASSENTSGGSEQYF. DNA for the CDR3: TGTGCCAGCAGTGAAAACACTAGCGGGGGTTCCGAGCAGTACTTC. Looking up the rest from reference TRBV2 and TRBJ2-7 gives the full variable domain: EPEVTQTPSHQVTQMGQEVILRCVPISNHLYFYWYRQILGQKVEFLVSFYNNEISEKSEIFDDQFSVERPDGSNFTLKIRSTKLEDSAMYFCASSENTSGGSEQYFGPGTRLTVT.